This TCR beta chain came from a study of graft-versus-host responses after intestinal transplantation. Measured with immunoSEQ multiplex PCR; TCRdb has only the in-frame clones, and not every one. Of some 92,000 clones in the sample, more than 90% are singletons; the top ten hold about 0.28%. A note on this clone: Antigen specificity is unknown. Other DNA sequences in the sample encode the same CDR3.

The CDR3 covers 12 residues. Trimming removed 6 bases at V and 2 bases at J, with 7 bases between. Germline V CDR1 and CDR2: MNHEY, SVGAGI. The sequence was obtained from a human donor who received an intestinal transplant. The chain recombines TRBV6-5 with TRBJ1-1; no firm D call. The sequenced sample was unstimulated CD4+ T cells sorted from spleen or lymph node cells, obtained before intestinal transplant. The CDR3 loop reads CASSRINTEAFF. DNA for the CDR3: TGTGCCAGCAGCCGAATTAACACTGAAGCTTTCTTT.